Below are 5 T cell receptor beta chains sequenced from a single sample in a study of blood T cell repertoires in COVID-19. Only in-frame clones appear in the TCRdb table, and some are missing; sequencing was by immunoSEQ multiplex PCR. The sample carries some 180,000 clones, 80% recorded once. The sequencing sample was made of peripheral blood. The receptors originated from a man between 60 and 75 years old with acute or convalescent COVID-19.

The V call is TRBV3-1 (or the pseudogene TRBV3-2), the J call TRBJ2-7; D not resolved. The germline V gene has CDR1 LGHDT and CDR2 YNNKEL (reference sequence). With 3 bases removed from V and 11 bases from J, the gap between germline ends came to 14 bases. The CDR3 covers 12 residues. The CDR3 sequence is CASSHLPTLEYF. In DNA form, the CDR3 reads TGTGCCAGCAGCCACCTGCCGACATTGGAGTACTTC.

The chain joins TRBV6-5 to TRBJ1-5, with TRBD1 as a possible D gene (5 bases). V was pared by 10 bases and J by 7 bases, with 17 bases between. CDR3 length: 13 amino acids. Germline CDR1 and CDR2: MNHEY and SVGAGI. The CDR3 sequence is CATLGGVRQPQHF. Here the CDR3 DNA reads TGTGCCACCCTGGGGGGGGTACGACAGCCCCAGCATTTT.

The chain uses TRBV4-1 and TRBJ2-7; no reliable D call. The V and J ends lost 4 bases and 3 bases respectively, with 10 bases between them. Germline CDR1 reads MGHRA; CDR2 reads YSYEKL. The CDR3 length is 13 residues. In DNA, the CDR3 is TGCGCCAGCAGCCTCCGACTGGACTACGAGCAGTACTTC. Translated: CASSLRLDYEQYF.

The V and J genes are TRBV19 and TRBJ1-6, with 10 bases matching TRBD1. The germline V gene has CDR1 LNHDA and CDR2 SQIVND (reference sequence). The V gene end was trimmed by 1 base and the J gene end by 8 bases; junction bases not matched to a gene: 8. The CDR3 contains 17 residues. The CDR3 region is CASSIAIGTGVHSPLHF. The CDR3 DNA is TGTGCCAGTAGTATAGCCATCGGGACAGGGGTACATTCACCCCTCCACTTT.

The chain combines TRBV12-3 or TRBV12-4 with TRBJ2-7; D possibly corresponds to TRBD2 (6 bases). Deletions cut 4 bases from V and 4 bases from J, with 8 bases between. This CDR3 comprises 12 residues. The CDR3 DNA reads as TGTGCCAGCAGTTGGAGGGGTTACGAGCAGTACTTC. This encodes CASSWRGYEQYF.